Given below is one TCR beta chain in context. This specimen comes from a study of blood T cell repertoires in COVID-19. TCRdb's table, derived via immunoSEQ multiplex PCR, lists solely in-frame clones and lacks some. The table records about 400,000 clones, about 86% of them present only once. J gave up 0 bases and V 7 bases, and 8 bases lay outside the gene matches. CDR3 size: 15 residues. The germline CDR1 and CDR2 sequences are MDHEN and SYDVKM. This receptor was taken from a woman aged 50 to 60 who had recovered from COVID-19. The V gene is TRBV28, the J gene TRBJ2-7; TRBD2 matches at 8 bases. Sequencing input: PBMCs or T cells enriched from blood (not recorded which). The chain's CDR3 is CASTNRGGLSYEQYF. The CDR3 DNA is TGTGCCAGCACCAACCGCGGGGGGCTCTCCTACGAGCAGTACTTC. The full variable domain, rest sourced from reference TRBV28 and TRBJ2-7, is DVKVTQSSRYLVKRTGEKVFLECVQDMDHENMFWYRQDPGLGLRLIYFSYDVKMKEKGDIPEGYSVSREKKERFSLILESASTNQTSMYLCASTNRGGLSYEQYFGPGTRLTVT.